A selection of T cell receptor beta chains follows, all from one sample in a study of cytomegalovirus exposure and HLA in healthy donors. Profiling relied on immunoSEQ multiplex PCR, and the TCRdb table lists in-frame clones only, not all of them. The sample consists of over 65,000 clones, over 70% of them appearing once. Input material: PBMCs. These TCRs come from a man between 60 and 75 years old in good health and CMV-seropositive. The CDR3 runs from the conserved cysteine through the conserved F or W. Fields, in order: J gene, D gene, V gene, clone size, CDR3 protein, CDR3 DNA. A D gene is named only where the DNA matches it firmly. Where a row states a size, it is once, few, many or the class of an expanded clone; other rows omit it.

>TRBJ2-2|TRBD1|TRBV11-3|-
CASRHNRGSGELFF
TGTGCCAGCAGACATAACAGGGGATCCGGGGAGCTGTTTTTT
>TRBJ1-1|-|TRBV11-3|few
CASSLGPMNTEAFF
TGTGCCAGCAGCCTGGGGCCTATGAACACTGAAGCTTTCTTT
>TRBJ2-7|-|TRBV19|-
CASRLGHFSSYEQYF
TGTGCCAGCAGACTCGGACATTTTAGCTCCTACGAGCAGTACTTC
>TRBJ1-3|TRBD1|TRBV6-5|-
CASQQGARGNTIYF
TGTGCCAGCCAACAGGGGGCAAGGGGAAACACCATATATTTT
>TRBJ1-2|TRBD1|TRBV11-3|-
CASSLNTQGRYGYTF
TGTGCCAGCAGCTTAAATACACAGGGGCGCTATGGCTACACCTTC
>TRBJ2-7|TRBD1|TRBV7-9|-
CASSFQTGGAVYEQYF
TGTGCCAGCAGCTTTCAGACAGGGGGCGCGGTCTACGAGCAGTACTTC
>TRBJ1-5|TRBD1|TRBV4-2|-
CASSPTGSGNQPQHF
TGTGCCAGCAGCCCGACAGGGTCGGGCAATCAGCCCCAGCATTTT
>TRBJ2-7|-|TRBV12-2|few
CASRCRDRGNYEQYF
TGTGCAAGTCGCTGCCGGGACAGGGGCAACTACGAGCAGTACTTC
>TRBJ1-5|-|TRBV18|-
CASSPTVGDQPQHF
TGTGCCAGCTCACCAACTGTAGGAGATCAGCCCCAGCATTTT
>TRBJ2-7|-|TRBV7-9|-
CSSSLASGAGGLSYEQYF
TGTTCCAGCAGCTTAGCTTCGGGGGCAGGGGGTCTCTCCTACGAGCAGTACTTC
>TRBJ2-7|TRBD2|TRBV5-1|-
CASADRAGEGSEQYF
TGCGCCAGCGCGGATCGAGCGGGAGAAGGTAGCGAGCAGTACTTC
>TRBJ2-7|-|TRBV2|-
CASKSEGGGHYEQYF
TGTGCCAGTAAATCGGAGGGCGGCGGGCATTACGAGCAGTACTTC
>TRBJ2-7|TRBD1|TRBV18|-
CASSTGQTYEQYF
TGTGCCAGCTCAACGGGACAGACCTACGAGCAGTACTTC
>TRBJ1-2|-|TRBV2|few
CARGEGGAIYYGYTF
TGTGCCAGAGGGGAGGGGGGGGCCATTTACTATGGCTACACCTTC
>TRBJ1-6|-|TRBV6-1|-
CASSEALKSSPLHF
TGTGCCAGCAGTGAAGCGCTTAAGAGCTCACCCCTCCACTTT
>TRBJ1-6|-|TRBV9|-
CASSVAGSANSSPLHF
TGTGCCAGCAGCGTAGCAGGCAGTGCTAACAGTTCACCCCTCCACTTT
>TRBJ1-6|TRBD1|TRBV2|-
CASSGTGTGGNSPLHF
TGTGCCAGCAGTGGAACCGGGACAGGGGGTAATTCACCCCTCCACTTT
>TRBJ1-5|TRBD1|TRBV7-2|once
CASRKQGYSNQPQHF
TGTGCCAGCAGAAAACAGGGGTATAGCAATCAGCCCCAGCATTTT
>TRBJ1-4|TRBD1|TRBV5-4|-
CASSMRTGRDEKLFF
TGTGCCAGCAGCATGCGGACAGGCCGGGATGAAAAACTGTTTTTT
>TRBJ1-1|-|TRBV5-1|-
CASSPGDAMRGTEAFF
TGCGCCAGCAGCCCTGGGGACGCAATGAGGGGGACTGAAGCTTTCTTT
>TRBJ2-7|-|TRBV2|-
CACLAGRYEQYF
TGTGCCTGCTTGGCGGGGAGGTACGAGCAGTACTTC
>TRBJ2-7|TRBD2|TRBV5-1|-
CASSLARQREGSYEQYF
TGCGCCAGCAGCTTGGCCCGGCAGCGGGAGGGTTCCTACGAGCAGTACTTC
>TRBJ2-4|-|TRBV21-1|-
CASSTSEGLAGGRAKNIQYF
TGTGCCAGCAGCACCTCCGAAGGGCTAGCGGGGGGACGAGCCAAAAACATTCAGTACTTC
>TRBJ2-1|TRBD2|TRBV11-2|-
CASSPRTSGHNEQFF
TGTGCCAGCAGCCCGCGGACTAGCGGCCACAATGAGCAGTTCTTC
>TRBJ1-3|-|TRBV5-1|few
CASSIQGYGNTIYF
TGCGCCAGCAGCATACAGGGATACGGAAACACCATATATTTT
>TRBJ2-7|-|TRBV5-4|-
CASRSAGSSYEQYF
TGTGCCAGCCGCAGCGCGGGAAGCTCCTACGAGCAGTACTTC
>TRBJ2-7|-|TRBV18|-
CASSLITTLESYEQYF
TGTGCCAGCTCTCTGATAACGACTCTAGAATCCTACGAGCAGTACTTC
>TRBJ1-1|-|TRBV7-9|-
CASRPDQGEAFF
TGTGCCAGCAGACCCGATCAGGGAGAAGCTTTCTTT